This T cell receptor beta chain was sequenced in a study of T cell changes during pregnancy in multiple sclerosis. Produced via immunoSEQ multiplex PCR; TCRdb's table is partial and in-frame only. The table records 45,000 to 55,000 clones, nearly 95% of them present only once. Germline CDR1 ENHRY, CDR2 SYGVKD. Between the trimmed V and J ends, which lost 3 bases and 4 bases, there was a span of 5 bases. The CDR3 consists of 12 residues. This sample comprised peripheral blood, obtained after pregnancy. The rearrangement joins TRBV10-3 to TRBJ2-3; a weak D match, TRBD2 (5 bases). This TCR came from a female donor with multiple sclerosis, enrolled in a pregnancy study. CDR3 region: CAISDGADTQYF. In nucleotides, the CDR3 is TGTGCCATCAGTGACGGGGCAGATACGCAGTATTTT.